Listed below are T cell receptor beta chains from one sample, sequenced in a study of T cells after yellow fever vaccination. TCRdb ran MiXCR on the 5' RACE reads and lists one entry per CDR3 protein. Altogether about 350,000 distinct CDR3 sequences are present, roughly 8.4% being singletons, with the ten largest covering 17%. The input for sequencing was PBMCs, taken about 49 days after the first yellow fever vaccination. Receptors originate from a man aged 18 to 30 who received the YFV17D yellow fever vaccine. Each CDR3 is given with its conserved first and last residue.

v_gene: TRBV28; j_gene: TRBJ2-5; CDR3aa: CASSDGQGDQETQYF
v_gene: TRBV24-1; j_gene: TRBJ1-5; CDR3aa: CATSDAGTGVQPQHF
v_gene: TRBV7-2; j_gene: TRBJ2-2; CDR3aa: CASRGQGPGELFF
v_gene: TRBV18; j_gene: TRBJ1-1; CDR3aa: CASSPGQGVAEAFF
v_gene: TRBV3-1; j_gene: TRBJ2-1; CDR3aa: CASSPLWDYNEQFF
v_gene: TRBV15; j_gene: TRBJ1-5; CDR3aa: CATSRVTGHYNQPQHF
v_gene: TRBV4-1; j_gene: TRBJ2-3; CDR3aa: CASSQIDRGDTDTQYF
v_gene: TRBV20-1; j_gene: TRBJ2-3; CDR3aa: CSGLGSGTDTQYF
v_gene: TRBV5-1; j_gene: TRBJ2-5; CDR3aa: CASSFEGAGETQYF
v_gene: TRBV28; j_gene: TRBJ2-1; CDR3aa: CASNSYAGFNEQFF
v_gene: TRBV7-9; j_gene: TRBJ1-2; CDR3aa: CASSSYGTDYGYTF
v_gene: TRBV29-1; j_gene: TRBJ2-3; CDR3aa: CSVERGHGTLSTDTQYF
v_gene: TRBV4-1; j_gene: TRBJ2-1; CDR3aa: CASSQRPGQGGNEQFF
v_gene: TRBV4-1; j_gene: TRBJ1-1; CDR3aa: CASSSWTPNTEAFF
v_gene: TRBV4-1; j_gene: TRBJ2-3; CDR3aa: CASSQGRVFLDTQYF
v_gene: TRBV5-1; j_gene: TRBJ2-3; CDR3aa: CASSLAPTSGGDTQYF
v_gene: TRBV2; j_gene: TRBJ1-5; CDR3aa: CASTREGNQPQHF
v_gene: TRBV5-1; j_gene: TRBJ2-5; CDR3aa: CASSLGAVIQETQYF
v_gene: TRBV20-1; j_gene: TRBJ1-1; CDR3aa: CSARKPGQTILNTEAFF
v_gene: TRBV11-2; j_gene: TRBJ2-1; CDR3aa: CASSAPSPGLAGGRNEQFF
v_gene: TRBV18; j_gene: TRBJ1-2; CDR3aa: CASSPDLGFNYGYTF
v_gene: TRBV12-3/TRBV12-4; j_gene: TRBJ1-1; CDR3aa: CASIGPMVNTEAFF
v_gene: TRBV7-9; j_gene: TRBJ2-3; CDR3aa: CASSPGTDFSTDTQYF
v_gene: TRBV29-1; j_gene: TRBJ1-2; CDR3aa: CSVRDRGRHGYGYTF
v_gene: TRBV13; j_gene: TRBJ2-7; CDR3aa: CASSLGQGSYYEQYF
v_gene: TRBV5-1; j_gene: TRBJ2-5; CDR3aa: CASSPTSYQETQYF
v_gene: TRBV20-1; j_gene: TRBJ2-1; CDR3aa: CSARPPFPNEQFF
v_gene: TRBV7-9; j_gene: TRBJ2-5; CDR3aa: CATTLQETQYF
v_gene: TRBV11-2; j_gene: TRBJ2-3; CDR3aa: CASSLEITDTQYF
v_gene: TRBV12-3/TRBV12-4; j_gene: TRBJ1-1; CDR3aa: CASSLALSREAFF
v_gene: TRBV14; j_gene: TRBJ1-2; CDR3aa: CASSAGLGFDYTF
v_gene: TRBV27; j_gene: TRBJ2-2; CDR3aa: CASSSVGEDTGELFF
v_gene: TRBV7-2; j_gene: TRBJ2-1; CDR3aa: CATGDRASYNEQFF
v_gene: TRBV27; j_gene: TRBJ2-7; CDR3aa: CASRPFPSRDRVDEQYF
v_gene: TRBV20-1; j_gene: TRBJ2-5; CDR3aa: CSARSLAGGETQYF
v_gene: TRBV6-2/TRBV6-3; j_gene: TRBJ2-2; CDR3aa: CATQDSNTGELFF
v_gene: TRBV5-1; j_gene: TRBJ2-5; CDR3aa: CASSLDPGLQETQYF
v_gene: TRBV20-1; j_gene: TRBJ1-1; CDR3aa: CSAPNWGDTEAFF
v_gene: TRBV5-6; j_gene: TRBJ2-1; CDR3aa: CASSPVTAGAYNEQFF
v_gene: TRBV9; j_gene: TRBJ2-1; CDR3aa: CASSVGYEQFF
v_gene: TRBV11-1; j_gene: TRBJ2-7; CDR3aa: CASSPTGTNTYEQYF
v_gene: TRBV7-3; j_gene: TRBJ2-1; CDR3aa: CASSSQILAGGPGEQFF
v_gene: TRBV14; j_gene: TRBJ2-3; CDR3aa: CASRPRGGGAYTQYF
v_gene: TRBV6-5; j_gene: TRBJ2-7; CDR3aa: CASRPSLASHEQYF
v_gene: TRBV28; j_gene: TRBJ1-5; CDR3aa: CASRTTSNQPQHF
v_gene: TRBV7-9; j_gene: TRBJ2-7; CDR3aa: CASTLENEQYF
v_gene: TRBV3-1; j_gene: TRBJ2-2; CDR3aa: CASSQVTSVGGELFF
v_gene: TRBV4-3; j_gene: TRBJ1-6; CDR3aa: CASSQVTGHNSPLHF
v_gene: TRBV10-3; j_gene: TRBJ2-3; CDR3aa: CATLGGSSTDTQYF
v_gene: TRBV5-4; j_gene: TRBJ2-2; CDR3aa: CASSGLGLAGGGAGELFF
v_gene: TRBV7-9; j_gene: TRBJ2-3; CDR3aa: CASSLSAGGSDTQYF
v_gene: TRBV7-9; j_gene: TRBJ1-1; CDR3aa: CASTTTGHNAEAFF
v_gene: TRBV5-5; j_gene: TRBJ1-3; CDR3aa: CASSLRGDFIHSGNTIYF
v_gene: TRBV6-5; j_gene: TRBJ2-3; CDR3aa: CASSYSGGGRDTQYF
v_gene: TRBV20-1; j_gene: TRBJ1-2; CDR3aa: CSASGQGADYGYTF
v_gene: TRBV7-9; j_gene: TRBJ1-3; CDR3aa: CASSFQGLYSGNTIYF
v_gene: TRBV5-1; j_gene: TRBJ1-1; CDR3aa: CASSLAGPSEAFF
v_gene: TRBV4-1; j_gene: TRBJ2-1; CDR3aa: CASSQDRVYEQFF